The 6 T cell receptor beta chains given below trace back to one sample, sequenced in a study of blood T cell repertoires in COVID-19. TCRdb's copy holds only in-frame clones and misses some; the assay was immunoSEQ multiplex PCR. The sample has roughly 100,000 clones; just over 85% are singletons. Sequenced: peripheral blood. Receptors were obtained from a human donor in a cohort sampled during active COVID-19.

The chain is built from TRBV11-3 and TRBJ1-1, with D possibly matching TRBD1 (5 bases). Germline V gene data show CDR1 as SGHNT and CDR2 as YENEEA. The ends were cut back, 0 bases at V and 9 bases at J, with 11 bases in the middle. The CDR3 covers 13 residues. The CDR3 DNA reads as TGTGCCAGCAGCTTAGATGGGGGAGGGAAAGCTTTCTTT. This encodes CASSLDGGGKAFF. Combining the CDR3 with reference TRBV11-3 and TRBJ1-1 gives the whole variable domain EAGVVQSPRYKIIEKKQPVAFWCNPISGHNTLYWYLQNLGQGPELLIRYENEEAVDDSQLPKDRFSAERLKGVDSTLKIQPAELGDSAVYLCASSLDGGGKAFFGQGTRLTVV.

The chain combines TRBV2 with TRBJ1-5; weak D call: TRBD1 (5 bases). CDR3 length: 14 residues. Germline values: CDR1 SNHLY, CDR2 FYNNEI. V gave up 2 bases and J gave up 7 bases, with 12 bases separating them. The CDR3 spells CASSEFREGQPQHF. Here the CDR3 DNA reads TGTGCCAGCAGTGAATTTAGGGAGGGGCAGCCCCAGCATTTT.

This clone has only one observation. This sequence joins TRBV13 and TRBJ1-2; 7 bases fit TRBD1. Trimming took 5 bases from V and 4 from J; bases not matched to a gene: 7. The CDR3 totals 14 residues. CDR1 is PRHDT, CDR2 FYEKMQ, per germline (reference sequence). Here the CDR3 DNA reads TGTGCCAGCAGCCAACACAGGGGCTCCTATGGCTACACCTTC. It translates to CASSQHRGSYGYTF.

This chain uses TRBV6-2 or TRBV6-3 with TRBJ2-1, with TRBD2 matching over 11 bases. J lost 3 bases, V lost 2 bases, and 3 bases had no gene match. CDR3 length equals 16 residues. From germline, CDR1 is MNHEY and CDR2 SVGEGT. CDR3 in amino acids: CASSYTGLADYNEQFF. The CDR3, as DNA: TGTGCCAGCAGTTACACGGGACTAGCGGACTACAATGAGCAGTTCTTC.

The V call is TRBV23-1, the J call TRBJ2-3; D unclear. TRBV23-1 falls under the ORF class, with uncertain function. The length of the CDR3 is 15 residues. V lost 8 bases to trimming and J lost 1 base, with 16 bases between them. The CDR3 coding sequence is TGCGCCAGCCGACACCCCCAGTCGCGCACAGATACGCAGTATTTT. This translates into CASRHPQSRTDTQYF.

The gene calls are TRBV19 and TRBJ1-1; tentatively, D is TRBD1 (6 bases). This CDR3 is built from 14 residues. Germline V gene sequence: CDR1 LNHDA, CDR2 SQIVND (reference sequence). V lost 6 bases and J 3 bases, leaving 14 bases between the germline ends. CDR3: CASRWDTTYTEAFF. The DNA of the CDR3 is TGTGCCAGTAGATGGGACACAACCTACACTGAAGCTTTCTTT.